The text below deals with one T cell receptor (beta chain). The antigen is unknown. PCR employed 60 Vbeta and 13 Jbeta primers. Profiling relied on immunoSEQ multiplex PCR, and the TCRdb table lists in-frame clones only, not all of them. The sample carries 200,000 to 300,000 clones, 82% recorded once. This entry comes from a study of cytomegalovirus exposure and HLA in healthy donors. Study context: As an earlier analysis found, some 170 million T cells yielded around 110 million unique TCR beta sequences.

The CDR3 extends over 15 amino acids. V lost 1 base, J lost 2 bases, and 8 bases lay in between. Germline lookup yields CDR1 LNHDA and CDR2 SQIVND (reference sequence). Whole-study results and caveats: Earlier findings revealed that most TCR beta V segments proved productive either about 87% or about 30% of the time. Further analysis, carried out later, found HLA-associated TCR beta chains more clonally expanded than equally common other chains.

Healthy bone marrow donors made up the cohort. Source material: PBMCs. The chain carries TRBV19 and TRBJ2-2, with D unclear. The TCR was taken from a middle-aged woman in good health and CMV-seropositive. The DNA of the CDR3 is TGTGCCAGTAGTATAGGCCAGAAAAACACCGGGGAGCTGTTTTTT. Protein: CASSIGQKNTGELFF.